This record concerns one T cell receptor (beta chain) sequence. Antigen unknown. This sample was taken from a study of T cells in Graves' hyperthyroidism and ophthalmopathy. Across the whole study: Peripheral blood sampling occurred at initial diagnosis, before any treatment. Overall study results and limits: The blood repertoire included most of the expanded thyroid clonotypes above 0.001.

Each person with ophthalmopathy scored at least 3 on the Clinical Activity Score, reached NOSPECS grade 4 or higher, and had been ill under 3 months. Clinicians diagnosed patients from clinical symptoms, serum thyroxine and TRAb, thyroid ultrasound and orbital computed tomography. The CDR3 length is 14 residues. Trimming removed 3 bases at V and 5 bases at J, with 14 bases between. Germline V CDR1 and CDR2: SGHTA, FQGNSA. RNA transcripts were the template for amplifying TCR beta CDR3 regions. Initially, a first-round RT-PCR of the TCR CDR3 employed the HTBI primer set. TCRdb processed the multiplex PCR reads anew with MiXCR; each CDR3 protein has one entry. The table records around 610,000 distinct CDR3 sequences, roughly 14% of them present only once.

Sequenced: blood. This receptor was obtained from a woman aged 35 to 49 with Graves' ophthalmopathy. The chain employs TRBV7-2 and TRBJ2-7; D assignment may be TRBD1 or TRBD2 (5 bases each). In DNA form, the CDR3 reads TGTGCCAGCAGCTTCCGGGACCCCGGGGACGAGCAGTACTTC. This sequence encodes CASSFRDPGDEQYF.